The sequence of this T cell receptor beta chain was determined in a study of blood T cells in healthy people across ages. Germline assignment: CDR1 LGHNA and CDR2 YSLEER. CDR3 length equals 17 residues. V dropped 0 bases and J dropped 2; count of bases not matched to a gene: 7. Regarding this clonotype: Its cognate antigen is unknown.

Whole-study results and caveats: Older individuals had lower TCR beta diversity per million T cells (the decline was roughly linear).

PCR was performed a second time for about 6 to 12 cycles using a sample-barcoded 5' primer and a J-beta primer mix. Each single sample gave us at least 2.5 million CDR3-containing paired-end reads. TCRdb recomputed calls from the 5' RACE reads with MiXCR, one row per CDR3 protein. This table holds 1.5 million to 2 million distinct CDR3 sequences, 39% found once. The TCR originated in a human donor in good health. Input material: blood. This chain joins TRBV4-3 and TRBJ2-5, with TRBD2 matching 9 bases. The CDR3 loop reads CASSQEKLAGHQETQYF. The CDR3 coding sequence is TGCGCCAGCAGCCAAGAGAAGCTAGCGGGGCATCAAGAGACCCAGTACTTC.